Listed below are T cell receptor beta chains from one sample, sequenced in a study of blood T cell repertoires in COVID-19. Profiled with immunoSEQ multiplex PCR; TCRdb holds only in-frame clones, not every one. The sample shows fewer than 200,000 clones, about 78% of them seen only once. The sample comprised PBMCs or T cells enriched from blood (not recorded which). Source of these receptors: a woman between 50 and 59 years old who had recovered from COVID-19. The CDR3 runs from the conserved cysteine through the conserved F or W. A D gene is named only where the DNA matches it firmly. For some rows the clone size is stated as once, few or many, or as a class when expanded; others skip it.

v_gene: TRBV2
abundance: few
d_gene: -
j_gene: TRBJ1-1
CDR3aa: CATIRSNTEAFF
CDR3nt: TGTGCCACCATAAGGAGTAACACTGAAGCTTTCTTT

v_gene: TRBV10-3
abundance: once
d_gene: TRBD1
j_gene: TRBJ2-7
CDR3aa: CATVGTGTGYEQYF
CDR3nt: TGTGCCACCGTCGGGACTGGGACAGGGTACGAGCAGTACTTC

v_gene: TRBV2
abundance: -
d_gene: -
j_gene: TRBJ2-6
CDR3aa: CASSGTSRTIISGANVLTF
CDR3nt: TGTGCCAGCAGTGGAACCTCCCGGACTATCATCTCTGGGGCCAACGTCCTGACTTTC

v_gene: TRBV15
abundance: -
d_gene: TRBD1
j_gene: TRBJ2-5
CDR3aa: CATSGHRGKETQYF
CDR3nt: TGTGCCACCAGCGGACACAGGGGAAAAGAGACCCAGTACTTC

v_gene: TRBV18
abundance: -
d_gene: -
j_gene: TRBJ2-1
CDR3aa: CASSPRFGSYNEQFF
CDR3nt: TGTGCCAGCTCACCACGTTTCGGGTCCTACAATGAGCAGTTCTTC

v_gene: TRBV6-5
abundance: -
d_gene: -
j_gene: TRBJ1-2
CDR3aa: CASTKATGGRGGYTF
CDR3nt: TGTGCCAGCACCAAGGCTACAGGTGGGAGGGGTGGCTACACCTTC

v_gene: TRBV5-1
abundance: -
d_gene: TRBD1
j_gene: TRBJ2-7
CDR3aa: CASSPDRGVYEQYF
CDR3nt: TGCGCCAGCTCACCGGACAGGGGGGTCTACGAGCAGTACTTC

v_gene: TRBV12-5
abundance: -
d_gene: -
j_gene: TRBJ2-1
CDR3aa: CASGLGQNEQFF
CDR3nt: TGTGCTAGTGGTTTGGGTCAAAATGAGCAGTTCTTC

v_gene: TRBV9
abundance: -
d_gene: -
j_gene: TRBJ2-7
CDR3aa: CASSVGLGGITYEQYF
CDR3nt: TGTGCCAGCAGCGTAGGGTTGGGGGGAATCACCTACGAGCAGTACTTC

v_gene: TRBV10-3
abundance: -
d_gene: -
j_gene: TRBJ1-2
CDR3aa: CAISGSGDARGYTF
CDR3nt: TGTGCCATCAGTGGGTCAGGAGATGCGCGTGGCTACACCTTC

v_gene: TRBV6-5
abundance: -
d_gene: TRBD2
j_gene: TRBJ2-7
CDR3aa: CASTQTSGMGEQYF
CDR3nt: TGTGCCAGCACCCAGACTAGCGGGATGGGCGAGCAGTACTTC

v_gene: TRBV11-2
abundance: few
d_gene: -
j_gene: TRBJ1-5
CDR3aa: CASSLAGEQPQHF
CDR3nt: TGTGCCAGCAGCTTAGCAGGGGAGCAGCCCCAGCATTTT

v_gene: TRBV2
abundance: medium-sized
d_gene: -
j_gene: TRBJ1-5
CDR3aa: CATTGYSNQPQHF
CDR3nt: TGTGCAACGACAGGCTATAGCAATCAGCCCCAGCATTTT

v_gene: TRBV7-3
abundance: once
d_gene: -
j_gene: TRBJ2-3
CDR3aa: CASSFLATDTQYF
CDR3nt: TGTGCCAGCAGCTTCCTAGCAACAGATACGCAGTATTTT

v_gene: TRBV29-1
abundance: -
d_gene: TRBD1
j_gene: TRBJ1-3
CDR3aa: CSPGQGGYSGNTIYF
CDR3nt: TGCAGCCCTGGACAGGGCGGGTACTCTGGAAACACCATATATTTT

v_gene: TRBV19
abundance: -
d_gene: TRBD2
j_gene: TRBJ2-7
CDR3aa: CASSIGTSGYEQYF
CDR3nt: TGTGCCAGTAGTATAGGGACTAGCGGGTACGAGCAGTACTTC

v_gene: TRBV6-1
abundance: once
d_gene: -
j_gene: TRBJ2-1
CDR3aa: CASSEYGAGVAENDEQFF
CDR3nt: TGTGCCAGCAGTGAATACGGGGCTGGGGTAGCGGAAAACGATGAGCAGTTCTTC

v_gene: TRBV7-3
abundance: -
d_gene: TRBD1
j_gene: TRBJ2-5
CDR3aa: CASSAGTGEKTQYF
CDR3nt: TGTGCCAGCAGCGCCGGGACAGGGGAGAAGACCCAGTACTTC

v_gene: TRBV4-2
abundance: -
d_gene: -
j_gene: TRBJ2-3
CDR3aa: CASSQAEGTSTDTQYF
CDR3nt: TGTGCCAGCAGCCAGGCGGAGGGCACTAGCACAGATACGCAGTATTTT

v_gene: TRBV5-1
abundance: few
d_gene: TRBD1
j_gene: TRBJ2-5
CDR3aa: CASSLAAGGAETQYF
CDR3nt: TGCGCCAGCAGCTTGGCGGCAGGGGGTGCAGAGACCCAGTACTTC

v_gene: TRBV27
abundance: few
d_gene: TRBD1
j_gene: TRBJ2-7
CDR3aa: CASSLSTGYEQYF
CDR3nt: TGTGCCAGCAGTTTATCGACAGGGTACGAGCAGTACTTC

v_gene: TRBV6-5
abundance: -
d_gene: -
j_gene: TRBJ2-7
CDR3aa: CASSILGGRGDEQYF
CDR3nt: TGTGCCAGCAGTATCCTTGGGGGGAGGGGGGACGAGCAGTACTTC

v_gene: TRBV7-2
abundance: -
d_gene: -
j_gene: TRBJ2-7
CDR3aa: CASTSSTYEQYF
CDR3nt: TGTGCCAGCACCTCGAGTACCTACGAGCAGTACTTC

v_gene: TRBV7-2
abundance: -
d_gene: -
j_gene: TRBJ1-5
CDR3aa: CASSLGGVGNQPQHF
CDR3nt: TGTGCCAGCAGCTTAGGGGGAGTGGGCAATCAGCCCCAGCATTTT

v_gene: TRBV24-1
abundance: -
d_gene: TRBD2
j_gene: TRBJ2-5
CDR3aa: CATSGLAGGQYF
CDR3nt: TGTGCCACCAGTGGCCTAGCGGGAGGCCAGTACTTC

v_gene: TRBV19
abundance: few
d_gene: TRBD1
j_gene: TRBJ1-5
CDR3aa: CASSGPGQGISQPQHF
CDR3nt: TGTGCCAGTAGTGGCCCGGGACAGGGGATTTCTCAGCCCCAGCATTTT

v_gene: TRBV24-1
abundance: -
d_gene: -
j_gene: TRBJ1-5
CDR3aa: CATSSGNQPQHF
CDR3nt: TGTGCCACCAGTTCGGGCAATCAGCCCCAGCATTTT

v_gene: TRBV3-1/TRBV3-2
abundance: -
d_gene: -
j_gene: TRBJ1-2
CDR3aa: CASRGASNYGYTF
CDR3nt: TGTGCCAGCAGGGGGGCTTCTAACTATGGCTACACCTTC

v_gene: TRBV7-9
abundance: -
d_gene: TRBD2
j_gene: TRBJ2-5
CDR3aa: CASSLGTSGSRKTQYF
CDR3nt: TGTGCCAGCAGCTTAGGGACTAGCGGGAGTAGGAAGACCCAGTACTTC

v_gene: TRBV7-3
abundance: -
d_gene: TRBD2
j_gene: TRBJ2-1
CDR3aa: CASSRLTSGNNEQFF
CDR3nt: TGTGCCAGCAGCCGCCTGACTAGCGGGAACAATGAGCAGTTCTTC

v_gene: TRBV7-3
abundance: -
d_gene: TRBD2
j_gene: TRBJ2-2
CDR3aa: CASSLGSGRAFSNTGELFF
CDR3nt: TGTGCCAGCAGCTTAGGAAGCGGGAGGGCCTTTTCGAACACCGGGGAGCTGTTTTTT

v_gene: TRBV5-1
abundance: -
d_gene: -
j_gene: TRBJ2-5
CDR3aa: CASSLAELGETQYF
CDR3nt: TGCGCCAGCAGCTTAGCGGAGTTAGGGGAGACCCAGTACTTC

v_gene: TRBV5-8
abundance: -
d_gene: TRBD1
j_gene: TRBJ2-2
CDR3aa: CASSFWLTGKTGELFF
CDR3nt: TGTGCCAGCAGCTTTTGGTTGACAGGGAAGACCGGGGAGCTGTTTTTT

v_gene: TRBV6-1
abundance: -
d_gene: -
j_gene: TRBJ1-1
CDR3aa: CASSEVGRKSEAFF
CDR3nt: TGTGCCAGCAGTGAGGTGGGCCGGAAATCTGAAGCTTTCTTT

v_gene: TRBV5-1
abundance: -
d_gene: -
j_gene: TRBJ2-5
CDR3aa: CASSLAGAGRETQYF
CDR3nt: TGCGCCAGCAGCTTGGCGGGAGCAGGGCGAGAGACCCAGTACTTC

v_gene: TRBV25-1
abundance: once
d_gene: TRBD2
j_gene: TRBJ2-3
CDR3aa: CASSDPGLAGGTDTQYF
CDR3nt: TGTGCCAGCAGTGACCCGGGACTAGCGGGAGGAACAGATACGCAGTATTTT

v_gene: TRBV6-2/TRBV6-3
abundance: -
d_gene: -
j_gene: TRBJ2-5
CDR3aa: CASSPGEGETQYF
CDR3nt: TGTGCCAGCAGTCCCGGGGAAGGGGAGACCCAGTACTTC

v_gene: TRBV6-4
abundance: -
d_gene: -
j_gene: TRBJ2-5
CDR3aa: CASSILPGETQYF
CDR3nt: TGTGCCAGCAGCATCCTCCCCGGAGAGACCCAGTACTTC

v_gene: TRBV16
abundance: -
d_gene: -
j_gene: TRBJ2-5
CDR3aa: CASSQNGIGETQYF
CDR3nt: TGTGCCAGCAGCCAAAACGGGATAGGAGAGACCCAGTACTTC

v_gene: TRBV7-3
abundance: -
d_gene: -
j_gene: TRBJ1-1
CDR3aa: CASSFSGATEAFF
CDR3nt: TGTGCCAGCAGCTTCTCAGGGGCCACTGAAGCTTTCTTT

v_gene: TRBV13
abundance: -
d_gene: -
j_gene: TRBJ1-3
CDR3aa: CASSRGNTLGVSGNTIYF
CDR3nt: TGTGCCAGCAGCCGAGGGAACACCTTGGGCGTTTCTGGAAACACCATATATTTT

v_gene: TRBV5-5
abundance: -
d_gene: TRBD1
j_gene: TRBJ2-7
CDR3aa: CASSLNTGVSYEQYF
CDR3nt: TGTGCCAGCAGCTTAAACACAGGGGTCTCCTACGAGCAGTACTTC

v_gene: TRBV3-1/TRBV3-2
abundance: few
d_gene: -
j_gene: TRBJ1-1
CDR3aa: CASSQESGTEAFF
CDR3nt: TGTGCCAGCAGCCAAGAGTCAGGCACTGAAGCTTTCTTT

v_gene: TRBV14
abundance: -
d_gene: -
j_gene: TRBJ1-1
CDR3aa: CASSQVGQTFFF
CDR3nt: TGTGCCAGCAGCCAAGTTGGACAGACTTTTTTCTTT

v_gene: TRBV29-1
abundance: -
d_gene: TRBD2
j_gene: TRBJ2-5
CDR3aa: CSVEVGLAGETQYF
CDR3nt: TGCAGCGTTGAAGTGGGACTAGCGGGAGAGACCCAGTACTTC

v_gene: TRBV28
abundance: once
d_gene: TRBD2
j_gene: TRBJ2-3
CDR3aa: CASSSSGSSDTQYF
CDR3nt: TGTGCCAGCAGTTCGAGCGGGAGCTCAGATACGCAGTATTTT

v_gene: TRBV7-9
abundance: -
d_gene: TRBD1
j_gene: TRBJ2-7
CDR3aa: CASSDRQGRREQYF
CDR3nt: TGTGCCAGCAGCGACCGACAGGGGCGGCGCGAGCAGTACTTC

v_gene: TRBV30
abundance: -
d_gene: TRBD1
j_gene: TRBJ1-5
CDR3aa: CAWSRQGEYSNQPQHF
CDR3nt: TGTGCCTGGAGCCGACAGGGAGAGTATAGCAATCAGCCCCAGCATTTT

v_gene: TRBV7-8
abundance: -
d_gene: -
j_gene: TRBJ1-1
CDR3aa: CASSLALATEAFF
CDR3nt: TGTGCCAGCAGCTTAGCCCTGGCCACTGAAGCTTTCTTT

v_gene: TRBV9
abundance: -
d_gene: TRBD2
j_gene: TRBJ2-1
CDR3aa: CASSVATPGTSGRVYEQFF
CDR3nt: TGTGCCAGCAGCGTAGCGACCCCGGGGACTAGCGGGAGAGTCTATGAGCAGTTCTTC